A single T cell receptor beta chain is shown here with its context. Its antigen is unknown. The CDR3 spans 15 residues. V lost 6 bases and J lost 2, with 14 bases in between. Germline lookup yields CDR1 SNHLY and CDR2 FYNNEI. This sample is drawn from a study of post-analysis software for immune sequencing data. Study information: Relapsing-remitting, secondary progressive and progressive-relapsing forms made up the multiple sclerosis disease courses.

Unique molecular identifiers were present in the TCR beta cDNA libraries. Roughly 0.5 million cDNA molecules were obtained from about 0.98 to 11 million T cells. TCRdb reanalysed the PCR reads using MiXCR and keeps one entry per CDR3 protein. The sample consists of roughly 620,000 distinct CDR3 sequences, 44% of them appearing once. Study observations and caveats: Controls had lower frequencies than patients of a handful of TRBV segments, which included TRBV5-6, TRBV5-1 and TRBV20-1. Samples from one preparation batch, clustered by F measure, grouped strongly together. In multiple sclerosis, normalized Chao1 diversity was significantly below that of controls.

Input material: blood. This TCR was recovered from a girl aged 10 to 17 with multiple sclerosis. The rearrangement joins TRBV2 to TRBJ2-1; tentatively, D is TRBD2 (6 bases). CDR3 sequence (DNA): TGTGCCAGCAGCGGTCTAGCGTCTGCCTACAATGAGCAGTTCTTC. Translation gives CASSGLASAYNEQFF.